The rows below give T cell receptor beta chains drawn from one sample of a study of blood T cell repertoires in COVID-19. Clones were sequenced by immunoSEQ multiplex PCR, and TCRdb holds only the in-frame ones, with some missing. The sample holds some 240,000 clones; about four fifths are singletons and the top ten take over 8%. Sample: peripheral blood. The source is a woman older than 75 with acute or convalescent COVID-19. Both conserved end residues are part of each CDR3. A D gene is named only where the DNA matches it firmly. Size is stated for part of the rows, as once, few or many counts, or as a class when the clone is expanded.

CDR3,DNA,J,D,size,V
CASSAPGQGSYEQYF,TGTGCCAGCAGTGCCCCGGGACAGGGTTCCTACGAGCAGTACTTC,TRBJ2-7,TRBD1,-,TRBV6-6
CASSQTGASSYEQYF,TGTGCCAGCAGCCAAACAGGGGCGAGCTCCTACGAGCAGTACTTC,TRBJ2-7,TRBD1,once,TRBV4-2
CASSLGPQVPYEQYF,TGTGCCAGCAGCTTAGGTCCTCAGGTCCCATACGAGCAGTACTTC,TRBJ2-7,-,-,TRBV7-2
CASSRDSLGYNEQFF,TGTGCCAGCAGTCGAGACAGTTTGGGGTACAATGAGCAGTTCTTC,TRBJ2-1,-,few,TRBV2
CSAGTGQYEQYF,TGCAGCGCCGGGACAGGACAGTACGAGCAGTACTTC,TRBJ2-7,TRBD1,few,TRBV29-1
CASSPDPIAASYEQYF,TGCGCCAGCAGCCCCGATCCGATAGCGGCCTCCTACGAGCAGTACTTC,TRBJ2-7,-,-,TRBV5-1
CASSQSQTNFRGYTF,TGCGCCAGCAGCCAGAGTCAGACCAACTTCAGGGGCTACACCTTC,TRBJ1-2,-,few,TRBV4-1
CASSQPARTGSNSPLHF,TGTGCCAGCAGCCAACCAGCCCGGACAGGGAGTAATTCACCCCTCCACTTT,TRBJ1-6,TRBD1,once,TRBV4-2
CASSLGSRGGSGNTIYF,TGTGCCAGCAGCTTAGGGTCCCGAGGCGGGTCTGGAAACACCATATATTTT,TRBJ1-3,-,few,TRBV7-9
CATPDRAEGTDTQYF,TGTGCCACTCCGGACAGGGCCGAGGGGACAGATACGCAGTATTTT,TRBJ2-3,TRBD1,-,TRBV6-5
CASSFQTGDGFSPLHF,TGCGCCAGCAGCTTTCAGACAGGGGATGGGTTTTCACCCCTCCACTTT,TRBJ1-6,TRBD1,-,TRBV5-1
CASSLRGQSGELFF,TGTGCCAGCAGCTTAAGGGGGCAGAGCGGGGAGCTGTTTTTT,TRBJ2-2,TRBD1,-,TRBV11-3
CASSLARRGDNQPQHF,TGTGCCAGCAGCTTGGCGAGACGGGGGGATAATCAGCCCCAGCATTTT,TRBJ1-5,-,-,TRBV5-6
CASSLQGAAYNEQFF,TGTGCCAGCAGTTTACAGGGGGCGGCCTACAATGAGCAGTTCTTC,TRBJ2-1,TRBD1,-,TRBV6-5
CASSYLGSSYGYTF,TGTGCCAGCAGTTACCTAGGGAGTTCCTATGGCTACACCTTC,TRBJ1-2,-,-,TRBV6-5
CASSFGQGIPTNEKLFF,TGTGCCAGCAGCTTCGGACAGGGGATTCCAACTAATGAAAAACTGTTTTTT,TRBJ1-4,TRBD1,-,TRBV5-4
CASSYYRRDTDTQYF,TGTGCCAGCAGTTACTACCGCCGGGACACAGATACGCAGTATTTT,TRBJ2-3,-,few,TRBV6-5
CSAQHGTGYGYTF,TGCAGCGCCCAACACGGGACAGGCTATGGCTACACCTTC,TRBJ1-2,TRBD1,few,TRBV29-1
CSVEGSVSDEQFF,TGCAGCGTTGAGGGTTCGGTCAGCGATGAGCAGTTCTTC,TRBJ2-1,-,-,TRBV29-1
CASRHPRDRGFSGNTIYF,TGTGCCAGCAGACACCCCCGGGACAGGGGGTTCTCTGGAAACACCATATATTTT,TRBJ1-3,TRBD1,-,TRBV28
CASSYVLAGANEQFF,TGTGCCAGCAGTTACGTCCTAGCGGGGGCGAATGAGCAGTTCTTC,TRBJ2-1,TRBD2,-,TRBV6-6
CSVEITGGGYEQYF,TGCAGCGTTGAAATAACAGGGGGCGGTTACGAGCAGTACTTC,TRBJ2-7,TRBD1,-,TRBV29-1
CASSRGLAGGLNEQFF,TGCGCCAGCAGCCGTGGACTAGCGGGGGGGCTGAATGAGCAGTTCTTC,TRBJ2-1,TRBD2,-,TRBV5-1
CASSVGEGLRTDTQYF,TGTGCCAGCAGCGTAGGGGAGGGGCTTCGCACAGATACGCAGTATTTT,TRBJ2-3,TRBD2,-,TRBV9
CASSPVRGGEKLFF,TGTGCCAGCTCACCAGTCAGGGGTGGTGAAAAACTGTTTTTT,TRBJ1-4,-,-,TRBV18
CASSPREGYNSPLHF,TGTGCCAGCAGTCCCCGTGAGGGCTATAATTCACCCCTCCACTTT,TRBJ1-6,-,few,TRBV28
CASSVGGLNEKLFF,TGTGCCAGCAGCGTAGGAGGGTTAAATGAAAAACTGTTTTTT,TRBJ1-4,-,-,TRBV9
CASSPLARSDTIYF,TGTGCCAGCTCGCCACTAGCAAGGTCTGACACCATATATTTT,TRBJ1-3,-,-,TRBV18
CASSLRDSNSPLHF,TGTGCCAGCAGTCTCCGGGACAGCAATTCACCCCTCCACTTT,TRBJ1-6,TRBD1,-,TRBV27
CSASRTANYGYTF,TGCAGTGCTAGTAGGACAGCTAACTATGGCTACACCTTC,TRBJ1-2,-,many,TRBV20-1
CASSSRGRYTGELFF,TGTGCCAGTAGTAGCAGGGGGCGGTACACCGGGGAGCTGTTTTTT,TRBJ2-2,TRBD1,-,TRBV19
CASRTSGDTGELFF,TGTGCCAGTAGAACTAGCGGGGACACCGGGGAGCTGTTTTTT,TRBJ2-2,TRBD2,-,TRBV19
CASSKAEGTVIEYSNQPQHF,TGTGCCAGCAGCAAAGCCGAGGGGACAGTGATTGAATATAGCAATCAGCCCCAGCATTTT,TRBJ1-5,-,-,TRBV21-1
CASSLRQGTEAFF,TGCGCCAGCAGCCTACGACAGGGCACTGAAGCTTTCTTT,TRBJ1-1,TRBD1,-,TRBV5-1
CASSKAETGATYEQYF,TGTGCCAGCAGCAAAGCCGAGACAGGGGCGACCTACGAGCAGTACTTC,TRBJ2-7,-,few,TRBV21-1
CASSVDRNEQFF,TGCGCCAGCAGCGTGGACAGAAATGAGCAGTTCTTC,TRBJ2-1,-,few,TRBV5-1
CASSRQGPYEQYF,TGTGCCAGCAGCCGTCAGGGGCCCTACGAGCAGTACTTC,TRBJ2-7,-,-,TRBV6-5
CATSRDKFGASDGYTF,TGTGCCACCAGCAGAGACAAATTTGGGGCCTCGGATGGCTACACCTTC,TRBJ1-2,-,few,TRBV15
CASSQDGGASSSYNEQFF,TGCGCCAGCAGCCAAGATGGGGGGGCAAGCAGCTCCTACAATGAGCAGTTCTTC,TRBJ2-1,-,-,TRBV4-1
CASSPVPGQGMNTEAFF,TGTGCCAGCAGCCCCGTCCCGGGACAGGGTATGAACACTGAAGCTTTCTTT,TRBJ1-1,TRBD1,-,TRBV5-4
CASSLAGGTDTQYF,TGTGCCAGCAGCTTGGCGGGGGGCACAGATACGCAGTATTTT,TRBJ2-3,TRBD2,-,TRBV7-9
CATSGTGYNEQFF,TGTGCCACCAGTGGGACTGGCTACAATGAGCAGTTCTTC,TRBJ2-1,-,-,TRBV24-1
CAWSVRRLAAETQYF,TGTGCCTGGAGTGTAAGGAGACTAGCTGCCGAGACCCAGTACTTC,TRBJ2-5,TRBD2,once,TRBV30
CASSIAGENYGYTF,TGTGCCAGTAGTATAGCTGGAGAGAACTATGGCTACACCTTC,TRBJ1-2,-,-,TRBV19
CASSSQWTGASNEQFF,TGCGCCAGCAGCTCCCAATGGACAGGGGCCTCCAATGAGCAGTTCTTC,TRBJ2-1,TRBD1,-,TRBV5-1
CASSFQQGLGGYTF,TGCGCCAGCAGCTTTCAACAGGGATTAGGCGGCTACACCTTC,TRBJ1-2,-,-,TRBV5-1
CATSRRGGGGNEKLFF,TGTGCCACCAGCAGACGGGGCGGGGGGGGAAATGAAAAACTGTTTTTT,TRBJ1-4,-,-,TRBV15
CASSLPGQAMFTYGYTF,TGTGCCAGCAGCTTACCGGGACAGGCTATGTTTACCTATGGCTACACCTTC,TRBJ1-2,TRBD1,-,TRBV7-2
CASSQIQGRQPQHF,TGTGCCAGCAGCCAAATCCAGGGAAGACAGCCCCAGCATTTT,TRBJ1-5,-,-,TRBV16
CASMGARGGPGNTIYF,TGTGCCAGCATGGGAGCGAGGGGGGGCCCAGGAAACACCATATATTTT,TRBJ1-3,-,many,TRBV2
CASSEPSGRVVFF,TGTGCCAGCTCCGAGCCATCGGGGAGGGTGGTATTCTTC,TRBJ2-1,TRBD2,-,TRBV18
CASSYPEEKLFF,TGTGCCAGCAGTTACCCGGAGGAAAAACTGTTTTTT,TRBJ1-4,-,-,TRBV6-5
CAWKGTFYTGELFF,TGTGCCTGGAAAGGGACTTTTTACACCGGGGAGCTGTTTTTT,TRBJ2-2,-,-,TRBV30
CASSLEGLPNEKLFF,TGCGCCAGCAGCTTGGAAGGACTACCGAATGAAAAACTGTTTTTT,TRBJ1-4,-,-,TRBV5-1
CASSLGPAGGGYTF,TGTGCCAGCAGCTTGGGGCCCGCTGGAGGTGGCTACACCTTC,TRBJ1-2,-,-,TRBV5-4
CASSKTGLNTGELFF,TGTGCCAGCAGCAAAACAGGGCTGAACACCGGGGAGCTGTTTTTT,TRBJ2-2,-,-,TRBV7-3
CASSFGISYNSPLHF,TGTGCCAGCAGTTTCGGGATCTCCTATAATTCACCCCTCCACTTT,TRBJ1-6,-,-,TRBV28
CASSLGGRGTEAFF,TGTGCCAGCAGCTTGGGGGGGCGCGGCACTGAAGCTTTCTTT,TRBJ1-1,-,-,TRBV5-4
CSVQGARDTF,TGCAGTGTCCAGGGGGCGCGGGACACCTTC,TRBJ1-2,TRBD1,once,TRBV20-1
CASSPRTGGGNTIYF,TGTGCCAGCTCACCACGGACAGGGGGTGGAAACACCATATATTTT,TRBJ1-3,TRBD1,-,TRBV18